Shown below are 32 T cell receptor beta chains from a single sample sequenced in a study of cytomegalovirus exposure and HLA in healthy donors (dated by TCRdb to about 2017). Library method: the immunoSEQ multiplex PCR assay. TCRdb holds this immuneACCESS table with in-frame rearrangements only. Some clones are missing; in checked studies, unresolved V genes explain under half, and the rest has no known cause. Recorded for this sample are about 110,000 clones; around nine tenths of them occurred a single time. 1.4% of the sample belongs to the ten largest clones. Sequences were obtained from PBMCs. These receptors all stem from a woman younger than 45 in good health and CMV-seropositive.

V gene TRBV5-6 combines with J gene TRBJ2-7; D is ambiguous. V was trimmed by 0 bases and J by 6 bases, leaving 7 bases between them. The CDR3 contains 12 residues. Per the germline V gene, CDR1 is SGHDT and CDR2 is YYEEEE. The CDR3 DNA sequence: TGTGCCAGCAGCTTGGGGAGTCCCGAGCAGTACTTC. Translation: CASSLGSPEQYF.

As regards this clone: Within the sample, other DNA sequences also encode this same CDR3. The V and J genes are TRBV5-1 and TRBJ2-7, with D tentatively TRBD2 (5 bases). Germline V gene lookup returns CDR1 SGHRS and CDR2 YFSETQ. The ends were cut back, 4 bases at V and 4 bases at J, with 12 bases in the middle. The CDR3 totals 13 residues. CDR3 amino acids: CASSPRTGYEQYF. In DNA, the CDR3 is TGCGCCAGCAGCCCTCGGACTGGGTACGAGCAGTACTTC. The full variable domain, completed using reference TRBV5-1 and TRBJ2-7, is KAGVTQTPRYLIKTRGQQVTLSCSPISGHRSVSWYQQTPGQGLQFLFEYFSETQRNKGNFPGRFSGRQFSNSRSEMNVSTLELGDSALYLCASSPRTGYEQYFGPGTRLTVT.

This clone was counted a single time. The V and J genes are TRBV25-1 and TRBJ2-5; unclear D gene. CDR3 length equals 12 residues. Per germline, CDR1 MGHDK and CDR2 SYGVNS. Trimming took off 4 bases at V and 7 bases at J, with 10 bases between the two ends. This CDR3 is CASSALGGTQYF. Written as DNA, the CDR3 is TGTGCCAGCAGTGCCCTCGGTGGGACCCAGTACTTC.

V gene TRBV30 combines with J gene TRBJ2-7, with D unclear. This CDR3 has 12 amino acids. Trimming left V 0 bases short and J 4 bases short, with 7 bases between. CDR1 is GTSNPN, CDR2 SVGIG, per germline (reference sequence). The CDR3 reads CAWSVPGYEQYF. The CDR3 region has the DNA TGTGCCTGGAGTGTACCGGGTTACGAGCAGTACTTC.

The chain links TRBV15 to TRBJ1-2; 10 nucleotides match TRBD1. Trimming at V came to 5 bases and at J to 7 bases, leaving 7 bases not matched to a gene. The CDR3 has 14 amino acids. In germline, CDR1 is LNHNV, CDR2 YYDKDF (reference sequence). CDR3 bases: TGTGCCACCAGCCTGACCGGGACAGGGGTTGGCTACACCTTC. Amino acids: CATSLTGTGVGYTF.

The V and J genes are TRBV5-1 and TRBJ2-2; D is possibly TRBD2 (6 bases). The CDR3 length is 13 residues. Trimming left V 3 bases short and J 3 bases short, with 6 bases between. Germline loops: CDR1 SGHRS, CDR2 YFSETQ. The DNA for the CDR3 is TGCGCCAGCAGCTCTAGCGACACCGGGGAGCTGTTTTTT. Amino acid sequence: CASSSSDTGELFF.

This chain links TRBV5-5 with TRBJ2-1, with a tentative D call TRBD1 (5 bases). V was cut by 3 bases and J by 9 bases, with 10 bases left in between. The CDR3 is 12 residues long. Germline values: CDR1 SGHKS, CDR2 YYEKEE (reference sequence). The DNA of the CDR3 is TGTGCCAGCAGCTCGACAGTTGGTGAGCAGTTCTTC. It encodes CASSSTVGEQFF.

This clone came up once. This rearrangement joins TRBV5-4 to TRBJ2-7, with 13 bases fitting TRBD2. The CDR3 has 15 amino acids. J gave up 1 base and V 4 bases, and 2 bases lay outside the gene matches. The V gene's germline CDR1 is SGHNT and CDR2 YYREEE (reference sequence). The CDR3 sequence is CASSTGLAGSYEQYF. Written as DNA, the CDR3 is TGTGCCAGCAGCACGGGACTAGCGGGATCCTACGAGCAGTACTTC.

The V and J genes are TRBV6-6 and TRBJ2-7; 9 bases agree with TRBD1. This CDR3 has 14 amino acids. The ends lost 8 bases at V and 0 bases at J; junction bases unmatched: 5. The germline CDR1 and CDR2 sequences are MNHNY and SVGAGI (reference sequence). This CDR3 is CASSPTGGSYEQYF. The DNA for the CDR3 is TGTGCCAGCTCGCCGACAGGGGGCTCCTACGAGCAGTACTTC.

The chain is built from TRBV2 and TRBJ2-3; 16 nucleotides agree with TRBD2. V shed 4 bases, J shed 8 bases, and the junction held 6 bases outside the gene matches. Germline CDR1 reads SNHLY; CDR2 reads FYNNEI. The CDR3 sequence is 16 residues long. CDR3 loop: CASSVGTSGRAGTQYF. The CDR3 coding sequence is TGTGCCAGCAGTGTTGGGACTAGCGGGAGGGCCGGTACGCAGTATTTT.

The chain couples TRBV4-3 to TRBJ1-1; the match to TRBD1 covers 9 bases. Germline lookup yields CDR1 LGHNA and CDR2 YSLEER. V lost 1 base and J lost 4; bases outside the gene matches: 7. CDR3 length: 16 residues. This CDR3 is CASSQARDRVGTEAFF. The CDR3 DNA reads TGCGCCAGCAGCCAAGCAAGGGACAGGGTGGGCACTGAAGCTTTCTTT.

Remarks on this clone: Given the absence of the conserved phenylalanine or tryptophan at the CDR3 end, a read error is likely. The chain links TRBV6-5 to TRBJ1-2, with a tentative D call TRBD1 (6 bases). Trimming left V 5 bases short and J 3 bases short, with 10 bases between. CDR3 length equals 13 residues. CDR1 is MNHEY and CDR2 is SVGAGI in the germline V gene. CDR3 protein: CASSLGQHYGYTL. The CDR3 DNA sequence: TGTGCCAGCAGTCTTGGACAGCACTATGGCTACACCCTC.

The gene calls are TRBV9 and TRBJ2-5, with 13 bases identical to TRBD2. Germline CDR1 and CDR2: SGDLS and YYNGEE. Losses at the gene ends were 0 bases for V and 5 bases for J; bases not matched to a gene: 7. CDR3 size: 17 residues. CDR3 amino acids: CASSVEGLAGIRETQYF. In nucleotides, the CDR3 is TGTGCCAGCAGCGTAGAGGGACTAGCGGGGATACGGGAGACCCAGTACTTC.

This clone was detected a few times. This sequence joins TRBV19 and TRBJ2-7; 11 bases are shared with TRBD2. The germline V gene encodes CDR1 LNHDA and CDR2 SQIVND (reference sequence). Germline trimming cut 5 bases from V and 2 bases from J; bases unmatched to any gene: 11. The CDR3 is 17 amino acids. The chain's CDR3 is CASSPTGLAETPYEQYF. DNA for the CDR3: TGTGCCAGTAGTCCCACGGGACTAGCGGAAACACCCTACGAGCAGTACTTC.

The chain is built from TRBV2 and TRBJ2-5, with unresolved D. The V end lost 7 bases, the J end lost 2 bases, and 8 bases lay between the germline ends. The germline V gene encodes CDR1 SNHLY and CDR2 FYNNEI. The CDR3 consists of 12 residues. DNA of the CDR3: TGTGCCAGCAATCTAATACAAGAGACCCAGTACTTC. The encoded protein is CASNLIQETQYF.

The J gene is TRBJ2-7, the V gene TRBV10-1, with unresolved D. The ends were cut back, 3 bases at V and 5 bases at J, with 17 bases in the middle. There are 15 residues in the CDR3. Per the germline V gene, CDR1 is WNHNN and CDR2 is SYGVQD (reference sequence). The CDR3: CASSETDAPRDEQYF. The CDR3 nucleotides are TGCGCCAGCAGTGAAACAGACGCCCCCAGAGACGAGCAGTACTTC.

V is TRBV4-2 and J is TRBJ2-7; 7 nucleotides match TRBD1. Germline V gives CDR1 LGHNA, CDR2 YNFKEQ. Unmatched junction bases numbered 7, after V lost 4 bases and J lost 4 bases. This CDR3 has 14 amino acids. CDR3 protein: CASSPGQEPYEQYF. CDR3 nucleotide sequence: TGTGCCAGCAGCCCAGGACAGGAACCGTACGAGCAGTACTTC.

This chain links TRBV7-8 with TRBJ1-3; 10 bases align to TRBD1. V shed 3 bases, J shed 3 bases, and the junction held 2 bases outside the gene matches. CDR3 length: 15 amino acids. Germline values: CDR1 SGHVS, CDR2 FQNEAQ. CDR3 sequence reads: CASSFGQGGGNTIYF. CDR3 coding DNA: TGTGCCAGCAGCTTCGGACAGGGGGGTGGAAACACCATATATTTT.

In nucleotides, the CDR3 is TGTGCCAGCAGTCCTGGCGGGGGGGAGCTGTTTTTT. Its translation: CASSPGGGELFF. This chain joins TRBV14 and TRBJ2-2; tentative D call: TRBD2 (5 bases). Deletions cut 6 bases from V and 8 bases from J, with 10 bases between. The CDR3 is 12 residues long. Germline CDR1 is SGHDN and CDR2 is FVKESK.

The J gene is TRBJ2-2, the V gene TRBV5-5, with a weak D call TRBD1 (5 bases). Per germline, CDR1 SGHKS and CDR2 YYEKEE (reference sequence). V lost 0 bases and J lost 4, with 10 bases in between. The CDR3 is 15 amino acids. CDR3: CASSLVSGFTGELFF. The CDR3 region has the DNA TGTGCCAGCAGCTTGGTATCAGGGTTCACCGGGGAGCTGTTTTTT.

The V call is TRBV28, the J call TRBJ2-5; TRBD2 matches at 7 bases. The CDR3 covers 14 residues. Germline V gives CDR1 MDHEN, CDR2 SYDVKM. Trimming cost V 5 bases and J 5 bases; bases outside gene matches: 8. CDR3 nucleotides: TGTGCCAGCAGTGACAACGGGGGAGGGGAGACCCAGTACTTC. It is translated as CASSDNGGGETQYF.

This clone appeared a single time. The chain joins TRBV4-2 to TRBJ2-3; 9 nucleotides agree with TRBD2. There are 15 residues in the CDR3. V lost 2 bases and J lost 4; bases outside the gene matches: 4. Germline-derived CDR1 and CDR2 are LGHNA and YNFKEQ. The CDR3 is CASSQLSGGSDTQYF. CDR3 nucleotide sequence: TGTGCCAGCAGCCAACTTAGCGGGGGCTCAGATACGCAGTATTTT.

The rearrangement joins TRBV5-1 to TRBJ2-7; TRBD1 aligns across 7 bases. This CDR3 spans 14 amino acids. CDR1 SGHRS and CDR2 YFSETQ come from the germline V gene. Trimming removed 3 bases from V and 3 bases from J; junction bases left unmatched: 6. The CDR3 region has the DNA TGCGCCAGCAGCTCGAGGGGACAGCACTACGAGCAGTACTTC. Translating it yields CASSSRGQHYEQYF.

The rearrangement uses TRBV5-1 and TRBJ1-1; perhaps TRBD1 as D (6 bases). The CDR3 covers 13 residues. The germline V and J ends were trimmed by 4 bases and 3 bases, with 10 bases remaining between them. Germline V gene data show CDR1 as SGHRS and CDR2 as YFSETQ. CDR3 nucleotides: TGCGCCAGCAGCCGGGACATAGACACTGAAGCTTTCTTT. This encodes CASSRDIDTEAFF.

This chain connects TRBV5-5 to TRBJ2-7; the match to TRBD2 covers 9 bases. Germline loops: CDR1 SGHKS, CDR2 YYEKEE (reference sequence). After removal of 6 bases from V and 2 bases from J, the junction contained 12 bases not matched to a gene. The CDR3 contains 16 residues. The DNA of the CDR3 is TGTGCCAGCATGCGCTCCGGGACTAGCATCACCTACGAGCAGTACTTC. Its protein product is CASMRSGTSITYEQYF.

The gene calls are TRBV4-1 and TRBJ1-4, with 10 bases fitting TRBD1. CDR1 is MGHRA and CDR2 is YSYEKL in the germline V gene. J was trimmed by 5 bases and V by 4 bases; bases with no gene match: 7. This CDR3 spans 16 amino acids. CDR3 in DNA: TGCGCCAGCAGCCGGAGACCGGACAGGGGGAATGAAAAACTGTTTTTT. Encoded protein: CASSRRPDRGNEKLFF.

This clone was counted a single time. The chain combines TRBV12-1 with TRBJ2-3; TRBD2 is taken as the D call from the table, unchecked against the DNA. TRBV12-1 counts as a pseudogene. This CDR3 comprises 22 residues. The chain's CDR3 is CASSFGIASSGRTQTSTDTQYF. The CDR3 DNA reads as TGTGCCAGCAGCTTTGGGATTGCATCTAGCGGGAGGACCCAAACTAGCACAGATACGCAGTATTTT.

The V call is TRBV5-6, the J call TRBJ2-7; weak D call: TRBD2 (6 bases). Between the trimmed V and J ends, which lost 0 bases and 6 bases, there was a span of 13 bases. The CDR3 has 14 amino acids. Germline values: CDR1 SGHDT, CDR2 YYEEEE. CDR3 region: CASSLGGTGPEQYF. CDR3 coding DNA: TGTGCCAGCAGCTTGGGCGGGACGGGGCCCGAGCAGTACTTC.

This chain links TRBV5-6 with TRBJ2-1; TRBD2 agrees at 9 bases. Germline CDR1 is SGHDT and CDR2 is YYEEEE. CDR3 length: 16 residues. Trimming cost V 4 bases and J 8 bases; bases outside gene matches: 13. CDR3 region: CASSPQAAGGLYEQFF. The CDR3 DNA reads as TGTGCCAGCAGCCCTCAAGCAGCGGGAGGCCTCTATGAGCAGTTCTTC.

The rearrangement links TRBV7-9 to TRBJ2-7, with a tentative D call TRBD1 (6 bases). This CDR3 comprises 15 residues. Germline assignment: CDR1 SEHNR and CDR2 FQNEAQ (reference sequence). The V and J ends lost 4 bases and 3 bases respectively, with 16 bases between them. The CDR3 loop is CASSSPGHNFYEQYF. CDR3 DNA sequence: TGTGCCAGCAGCTCGCCGGGACACAACTTCTACGAGCAGTACTTC.

This chain connects TRBV19 to TRBJ2-5, with D possibly TRBD2 on 6 matching bases. From germline, CDR1 is LNHDA and CDR2 SQIVND (reference sequence). V was shortened by 4 bases and J by 5 bases, with 20 bases between the two germline ends. The CDR3 is made up of 16 amino acids. In DNA form, the CDR3 reads TGTGCCAGTAGTAGGACCTCGGGACTCCAAGGGGAGACCCAGTACTTC. Its protein product is CASSRTSGLQGETQYF.

The gene calls are TRBV4-2 and TRBJ2-2, with TRBD2 matching over 8 bases. The length of the CDR3 is 19 residues. The V and J ends lost 0 bases and 5 bases, in that order; junction bases with no gene match: 14. CDR1 LGHNA and CDR2 YNFKEQ come from the germline V gene. CDR3 protein: CASSQDPEGGSGNTGELFF. The CDR3 DNA follows: TGTGCCAGCAGCCAAGATCCAGAGGGAGGTAGCGGGAATACCGGGGAGCTGTTTTTT.